This entry lists 7 T cell receptor beta chains sequenced from one sample in a study of T cells after yellow fever vaccination. TCRdb re-analysed the 5' RACE reads in MiXCR, keeping a single row per CDR3 protein. This sample has some 600,000 distinct CDR3 sequences; around 17% occur once, and the top ten carry roughly a sixth. The specimen comprised PBMCs, sampled about 5 days after the first yellow fever vaccination. The receptors shown here come from a man aged 18 to 30 who received the YFV17D yellow fever vaccine.

The chain joins TRBV15 to TRBJ2-5; 12 bases line up with TRBD2. Germline V lookup: CDR1 LNHNV, CDR2 YYDKDF (reference sequence). V was pared by 1 base and J by 5 bases, with 5 bases of the junction left unmatched. The CDR3 runs to 16 residues. The CDR3 spells CATSRGPSGGEETQYF. For the CDR3, the DNA is TGTGCCACCAGCAGAGGACCTAGCGGGGGGGAGGAGACCCAGTACTTC.

The J gene is TRBJ2-7, the V gene TRBV6-5, with D perhaps TRBD1 (6 bases). The germline CDR1 and CDR2 sequences are MNHEY and SVGAGI. The germline V and J ends were trimmed by 2 bases and 0 bases, with 14 bases remaining between them. The CDR3 sequence is 16 residues long. CDR3 protein: CASSYKPRGFSYEQYV. The DNA for the CDR3 is TGTGCCAGCAGTTACAAGCCCAGGGGCTTCTCCTACGAGCAGTACGTC.

This clonotype was picked up a small number of times. This rearrangement joins TRBV5-1 to TRBJ1-3, with 7 bases lining up with TRBD1. The CDR3 is 14 amino acids. The J segment lost 0 bases and the V segment lost 9 bases, leaving 6 bases of the junction unmatched. Germline values: CDR1 SGHRS, CDR2 YFSETQ. Here the CDR3 DNA reads TGCGCCACCGGGCAGGGGGACTCTGGAAACACCATATATTTT. This encodes CATGQGDSGNTIYF.

In its sample, this clonotype was seen a few times. The chain carries TRBV20-1 and TRBJ2-1; D is perhaps TRBD2 (6 bases). CDR1 is DFQATT, CDR2 SNEGSKA, per germline (reference sequence). V lost 3 bases to trimming and J lost 4 bases, with 13 bases between them. The CDR3 runs 14 residues. CDR3 nucleotide sequence: TGCAGTGCTAGCGGCGGGGCAAAGTACAATGAGCAGTTCTTC. Translating it yields CSASGGAKYNEQFF.

This clonotype showed up just a few times. The chain carries TRBV12-3 or TRBV12-4 and TRBJ2-1; D gene ambiguous. The CDR3 contains 14 residues. V was cut by 3 bases and J by 9 bases, with 15 bases left in between. The CDR3 coding sequence is TGTGCCAGCAGTTTCCCTGGGTCGTCGGCTGAGCAGTTCTTC. It is translated as CASSFPGSSAEQFF.

This clonotype turned up a few times. The CDR3 coding sequence is TGCAGTGCTAGAGAGCCTAGCGGGGCCTGGGAGCAGTACTTC. It codes for CSAREPSGAWEQYF. The chain recombines TRBV20-1 with TRBJ2-7; 9 positions agree with TRBD2. Germline CDR1 and CDR2: DFQATT and SNEGSKA (reference sequence). The V and J ends lost 0 bases and 7 bases, in that order; junction bases with no gene match: 7. CDR3 size: 14 residues.

This clonotype came up a few times. The V and J genes are TRBV20-1 and TRBJ2-3; perhaps TRBD1 as D (6 bases). V dropped 6 bases and J dropped 0 bases, with 16 bases sitting between them. The CDR3 has 15 residues. The germline gives CDR1 DFQATT, CDR2 SNEGSKA (reference sequence). The CDR3 sequence: CSASPKGVSTDTQYF. CDR3 DNA sequence: TGCAGTGCCTCCCCCAAGGGGGTTAGCACAGATACGCAGTATTTT.